The 30 T cell receptor beta chains below all came from one sample that was sequenced in a study of Ad26.COV2.S vaccination and SARS-CoV-2 variants. Method: immunoSEQ multiplex PCR; TCRdb's copy keeps in-frame clones and lacks some. The data contain about 460,000 clones, 80% to 90% of them seen just once; the ten biggest clones take up 1.7%. Noted treatment: some 20 received Ad26.COV2.S at low or high dose, single or two shots; several received placebo; per-sample allocation not given. On day 63 after the first injection, vaccine and placebo recipients gave samples. This material consisted of peripheral blood, taken in a trial of Ad26.COV2.S vaccine versus placebo. Every receptor here comes from a person between 18 and 65 years old who received the Ad26.COV2.S COVID-19 vaccine or a placebo.

The chain carries TRBV28 and TRBJ2-7; 7 positions agree with TRBD1. Germline CDR1 and CDR2: MDHEN and SYDVKM. The ends lost 7 bases at V and 1 base at J; junction bases unmatched: 4. This CDR3 contains 13 residues. The CDR3 sequence: CASNQDRSYEQYF. The CDR3 nucleotides read TGTGCCAGCAATCAGGACAGGTCCTACGAGCAGTACTTC.

In nucleotides, the CDR3 is TGTGCCAAACAACGAGACCTGAACACTGAAGCTTTCTTT. Translating it yields CAKQRDLNTEAFF. The chain recombines TRBV10-3 with TRBJ1-1, with no clear D. Germline V lookup: CDR1 ENHRY, CDR2 SYGVKD. Trimming cost V 10 bases and J 0 bases, with 12 bases left between them. This CDR3 has 13 amino acids.

The rearrangement links TRBV27 to TRBJ1-6; the match to TRBD1 covers 8 bases. This CDR3 has 16 residues. Trimming at V came to 3 bases and at J to 4 bases, leaving 5 bases not matched to a gene. CDR1 and CDR2 (germline): MNHEY, SMNVEV (reference sequence). The CDR3 DNA reads as TGTGCCAGCAGTTTCGGGACAGGCCGATATAATTCACCCCTCCACTTT. Amino acids: CASSFGTGRYNSPLHF.

The gene calls are TRBV4-3 and TRBJ1-6, with unresolved D. Germline CDR1 is LGHNA and CDR2 is YSLEER. V lost 0 bases to trimming and J lost 10 bases, with 16 bases between them. The CDR3 length is 16 residues. The CDR3 is CASSQEYLWFGSPLHF. The CDR3 DNA follows: TGCGCCAGCAGCCAAGAATACCTCTGGTTCGGCTCACCCCTCCACTTT.

CDR3 amino acids: CASSLVGVWVAKNIQYF. CDR3 nucleotides: TGTGCCAGCAGCTTGGTCGGGGTATGGGTCGCCAAAAACATTCAGTACTTC. J is TRBJ2-4 and V is TRBV5-5, with D perhaps TRBD2 (5 bases). CDR1 and CDR2 from the germline V gene are SGHKS and YYEKEE (reference sequence). The CDR3 is 17 residues long. The V end was cut by 0 bases, the J end by 1 base, with 14 bases between.

Written as DNA, the CDR3 is TGTGCCTGGAGGGCCTATGGGGAGACCCAGTACTTC. It codes for CAWRAYGETQYF. The chain uses TRBV30 and TRBJ2-5; D unresolved. This CDR3 has 12 amino acids. From germline, CDR1 is GTSNPN and CDR2 SVGIG (reference sequence). V gave up 3 bases and J gave up 5 bases, with 10 bases separating them.

The chain couples TRBV28 to TRBJ2-1, with D tentatively TRBD1 (7 bases). Trimming removed 10 bases at V and 5 bases at J, with 30 bases between. The CDR3 covers 18 residues. Looked up from germline, CDR1 is MDHEN and CDR2 is SYDVKM. Here the CDR3 reads CAISKQGTWSLTNNEQFF. The CDR3 bases are TGTGCCATTTCAAAACAGGGGACTTGGTCCCTAACCAACAATGAGCAGTTCTTC.

The chain joins TRBV28 to TRBJ2-7; D gene unclear. CDR3 length: 13 residues. Germline assignment: CDR1 MDHEN and CDR2 SYDVKM. Trimming took off 5 bases at V and 7 bases at J, with 15 bases between the two ends. The CDR3 DNA sequence: TGTGCCAGCAGTGCCATCTTCAGAAGGGAGCAGTACTTC. This translates into CASSAIFRREQYF.

This chain uses TRBV10-3 with TRBJ1-2, with unresolved D. Germline loops: CDR1 ENHRY, CDR2 SYGVKD. V was cut by 4 bases and J by 4 bases, with 25 bases left in between. The length of the CDR3 is 18 residues. CDR3 sequence (DNA): TGTGCCATCAGTGGGTCGCGACGTGGAACAACCTGGGGCTATGGCTACACCTTC. Amino acid sequence: CAISGSRRGTTWGYGYTF.

The chain couples TRBV5-1 to TRBJ1-6, with a possible D match to TRBD1 (5 bases). The CDR3 loop spans 14 amino acids. With 4 bases removed from V and 7 bases from J, the gap between germline ends came to 12 bases. CDR1 and CDR2 (germline): SGHRS, YFSETQ. Here the CDR3 DNA reads TGCGCCAGCAGCGGGGACGGAACGAATTCACCCCTCCACTTT. This sequence encodes CASSGDGTNSPLHF.

The gene calls are TRBV6-5 and TRBJ2-7; D not certain. The CDR3 is 14 residues long. CDR1 and CDR2 (germline): MNHEY, SVGAGI. Trimming took 2 bases from V and 0 from J, leaving 8 bases between them. The chain's CDR3 is CASSYPQSSYEQYF. In DNA, the CDR3 is TGTGCCAGCAGTTACCCCCAGAGCTCCTACGAGCAGTACTTC.

This chain joins TRBV30 and TRBJ1-1, with D tentatively TRBD1 (5 bases). Germline-derived CDR1 and CDR2 are GTSNPN and SVGIG (reference sequence). V was pared by 3 bases and J by 5 bases, with 10 bases between. This CDR3 spans 12 amino acids. CDR3 in DNA: TGTGCCTGGAGGCAGGGCAGTACTGAAGCTTTCTTT. Translated: CAWRQGSTEAFF.

The chain links TRBV7-8 to TRBJ1-2, with a weak D call TRBD1 (5 bases). The CDR3 contains 12 residues. V was trimmed by 5 bases and J by 4 bases, leaving 8 bases between them. Germline CDR1 reads SGHVS; CDR2 reads FQNEAQ. DNA for the CDR3: TGTGCCAGCAGCACGGGGGTCTATGGCTACACCTTC. Amino acid sequence: CASSTGVYGYTF.

The rearrangement uses TRBV2 and TRBJ1-3; no clear D gene. The CDR3 sequence is 13 residues long. Trimming cost V 7 bases and J 2 bases, with 9 bases left between them. Germline CDR1 reads SNHLY; CDR2 reads FYNNEI. As DNA, the CDR3 is TGTGCCAGCATGGGCTCTACTGGAAACACCATATATTTT. It codes for CASMGSTGNTIYF. Complete variable domain (other parts from reference TRBV2 and TRBJ1-3): EPEVTQTPSHQVTQMGQEVILRCVPISNHLYFYWYRQILGQKVEFLVSFYNNEISEKSEIFDDQFSVERPDGSNFTLKIRSTKLEDSAMYFCASMGSTGNTIYFGEGSWLTVV.

The V and J genes are TRBV15 and TRBJ1-5; 10 nucleotides match TRBD1. This CDR3 is 17 amino acids long. V dropped 2 bases and J dropped 2; count of bases not matched to a gene: 6. Germline V gene data show CDR1 as LNHNV and CDR2 as YYDKDF (reference sequence). The CDR3 DNA follows: TGTGCCACCAGCAGATCTACCGGGACAGGGGGCAATCAGCCCCAGCATTTT. Protein: CATSRSTGTGGNQPQHF.

The V call is TRBV30, the J call TRBJ1-1, with 8 positions matching TRBD1. Germline loops: CDR1 GTSNPN, CDR2 SVGIG (reference sequence). This CDR3 is 14 amino acids long. Losses at the gene ends were 0 bases for V and 7 bases for J; bases not matched to a gene: 7. The CDR3 here is CAWSVQGGRVEAFF. CDR3 in DNA: TGTGCCTGGAGTGTACAGGGGGGGAGGGTTGAAGCTTTCTTT.

V and J are TRBV4-1 and TRBJ2-7; the D is unclear. This CDR3 contains 14 residues. Between the trimmed V and J ends, which lost 0 bases and 2 bases, there was a span of 8 bases. Germline values: CDR1 MGHRA, CDR2 YSYEKL. In DNA form, the CDR3 reads TGCGCCAGCAGCCAAGATTTATCCCCCTACGAGCAGTACTTC. Protein sequence: CASSQDLSPYEQYF.

This clone was recorded only once. V and J are TRBV29-1 and TRBJ2-7, with 9 bases fitting TRBD2. The CDR3 totals 14 residues. Looked up from germline, CDR1 is SQVTM and CDR2 is ANQGSEA. V shed 4 bases and J 3 bases; nucleotides not matched to a gene: 7. CDR3 sequence (DNA): TGCAGCGTTGCCCTAGCGGGACTAATCTACGAGCAGTACTTC. Amino acid sequence: CSVALAGLIYEQYF.

The chain has TRBV10-3 and TRBJ2-3, with D unresolved. The CDR3 covers 16 residues. Per germline, CDR1 ENHRY and CDR2 SYGVKD. The ends were cut back, 5 bases at V and 1 base at J, with 16 bases in the middle. In DNA form, the CDR3 reads TGTGCCATCAGTCAAGAAATAAGGACCGGCACAGATACGCAGTATTTT. Translation gives CAISQEIRTGTDTQYF.

J is TRBJ2-7 and V is TRBV10-3; the D gene is possibly TRBD2 (6 bases). Germline CDR1 ENHRY, CDR2 SYGVKD. The V end lost 4 bases, the J end lost 6 bases, and 13 bases lay between the germline ends. The CDR3 has 13 residues. CDR3 DNA sequence: TGTGCCATCAGTGCGCGGGATGTAGGCGAGCAGTACTTC. Protein: CAISARDVGEQYF.

V gene TRBV29-1 combines with J gene TRBJ2-1; TRBD2 aligns across 10 bases. The CDR3 length is 16 residues. V shed 5 bases, J shed 5 bases, and the junction held 12 bases outside the gene matches. Germline values: CDR1 SQVTM, CDR2 ANQGSEA. As DNA, the CDR3 is TGCAGCGTTTATGGGGCTAGCGGGAGATCCCACAATGAGCAGTTCTTC. This translates into CSVYGASGRSHNEQFF.

The J gene is TRBJ1-1, the V gene TRBV4-1, with D tentatively TRBD1 (6 bases). This CDR3 is built from 13 residues. Deletions cut 4 bases from V and 7 bases from J, with 13 bases between. Germline V lookup: CDR1 MGHRA, CDR2 YSYEKL. In DNA form, the CDR3 reads TGCGCCAGCAGCCCCCACAGGGCTGGTGAAGCTTTCTTT. Translated: CASSPHRAGEAFF.

V is TRBV7-9 and J is TRBJ2-2; D might be TRBD1 (5 bases). With 2 bases removed from V and 7 bases from J, the gap between germline ends came to 11 bases. Per germline, CDR1 SEHNR and CDR2 FQNEAQ (reference sequence). There are 14 residues in the CDR3. CDR3 DNA sequence: TGTGCCAGCAGCTTAACCCAGGGTTTCGGGGAGCTGTTTTTT. Its translation: CASSLTQGFGELFF.

A few counts support this clone. This rearrangement joins TRBV6-5 to TRBJ2-2, with D tentatively TRBD1 (6 bases). V lost 7 bases, J lost 6 bases, and 15 bases lay in between. The CDR3 spans 14 residues. Germline CDR1 reads MNHEY; CDR2 reads SVGAGI. DNA of the CDR3: TGTGCCAGCACCAACCCAGGGGTTGCCGGGGAGCTGTTTTTT. The encoded protein is CASTNPGVAGELFF.

The chain is built from TRBV19 and TRBJ1-2; 7 nucleotides match TRBD1. The germline CDR1 and CDR2 sequences are LNHDA and SQIVND (reference sequence). V lost 4 bases, J lost 7 bases, and 6 bases stayed unmatched. The CDR3 covers 13 residues. As DNA, the CDR3 is TGTGCCAGTAGTACGAAGGGGGCACTTGGCTACACCTTC. Its protein is CASSTKGALGYTF.

The chain is built from TRBV2 and TRBJ2-2; possibly TRBD2 for D (5 bases). Germline V gene data show CDR1 as SNHLY and CDR2 as FYNNEI. Trimming removed 6 bases from V and 0 bases from J, with 11 bases in between. The length of the CDR3 is 15 residues. CDR3 nucleotides: TGTGCCAGCAGGTTAAGCGGATCGAACACCGGGGAGCTGTTTTTT. This codes for CASRLSGSNTGELFF.

The V call is TRBV6-5, the J call TRBJ2-2; TRBD2 aligns across 9 bases. Trimming cost V 2 bases and J 8 bases; bases outside gene matches: 9. This CDR3 region has 16 residues. Germline V gives CDR1 MNHEY, CDR2 SVGAGI. The CDR3 here is CASSYEASGKAGELFF. The DNA for the CDR3 is TGTGCCAGCAGTTACGAGGCTAGCGGGAAGGCTGGGGAGCTGTTTTTT.

This chain joins TRBV13 and TRBJ1-5; 7 positions match TRBD1. V shed 8 bases and J 2 bases; nucleotides not matched to a gene: 12. The CDR3 loop spans 16 amino acids. CDR1 and CDR2 (germline): PRHDT, FYEKMQ (reference sequence). CDR3 sequence reads: CASFHDAGGGNQPQHF. CDR3 bases: TGTGCCAGCTTCCACGATGCAGGGGGAGGCAATCAGCCCCAGCATTTT.

Worth noting for this clone: At one boundary the junction diverges from the germline segment, which might be a read error. The chain couples TRBV7-9 to TRBJ1-1; 7 bases are a match to TRBD1. Germline lookup yields CDR1 SEHNR and CDR2 FQNEAQ (reference sequence). The CDR3 totals 11 residues. CDR3 sequence (DNA): TGTGCCATCGAGGGGGCCGATGAAGTTTTCTTT. Residues: CAIEGADEVFF.

CDR3 nucleotides: TGTGCCAGCAGCTTAACGCGGGACAGGGAAGCTTTCTTT. Translating it yields CASSLTRDREAFF. The V gene is TRBV7-3, the J gene TRBJ1-1; 8 nucleotides line up with TRBD1. The germline CDR1 and CDR2 sequences are SGHTA and FQGTGA. J gave up 8 bases and V 0 bases, and 2 bases lay outside the gene matches. The CDR3 has 13 amino acids.